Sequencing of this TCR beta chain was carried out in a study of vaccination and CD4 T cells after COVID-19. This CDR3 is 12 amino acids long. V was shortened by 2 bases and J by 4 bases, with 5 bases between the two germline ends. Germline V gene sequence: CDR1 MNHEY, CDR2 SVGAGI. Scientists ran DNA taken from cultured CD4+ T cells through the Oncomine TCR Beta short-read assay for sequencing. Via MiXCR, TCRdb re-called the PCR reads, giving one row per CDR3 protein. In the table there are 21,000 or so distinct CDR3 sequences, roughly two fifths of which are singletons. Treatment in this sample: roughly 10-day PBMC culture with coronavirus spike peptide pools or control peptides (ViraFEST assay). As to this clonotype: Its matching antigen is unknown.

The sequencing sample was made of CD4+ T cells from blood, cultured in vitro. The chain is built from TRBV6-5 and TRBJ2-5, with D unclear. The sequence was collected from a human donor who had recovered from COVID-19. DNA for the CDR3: TGTGCCAGCAGTTACGGGGTAGAGACCCAGTACTTC. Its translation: CASSYGVETQYF.